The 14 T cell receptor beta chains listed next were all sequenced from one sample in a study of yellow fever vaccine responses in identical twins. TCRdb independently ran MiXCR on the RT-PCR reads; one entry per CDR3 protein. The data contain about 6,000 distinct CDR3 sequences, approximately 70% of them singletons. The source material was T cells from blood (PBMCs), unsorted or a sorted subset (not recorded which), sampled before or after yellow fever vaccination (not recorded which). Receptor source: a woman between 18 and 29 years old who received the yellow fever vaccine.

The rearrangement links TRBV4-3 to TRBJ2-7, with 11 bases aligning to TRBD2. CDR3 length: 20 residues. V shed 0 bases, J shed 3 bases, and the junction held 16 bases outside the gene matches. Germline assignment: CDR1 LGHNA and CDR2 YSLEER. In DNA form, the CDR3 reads TGCGCCAGCAGCCAAGAAGATGTATCACTAGCGGGAGTGTACTACTACGAGCAGTACTTC. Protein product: CASSQEDVSLAGVYYYEQYF.

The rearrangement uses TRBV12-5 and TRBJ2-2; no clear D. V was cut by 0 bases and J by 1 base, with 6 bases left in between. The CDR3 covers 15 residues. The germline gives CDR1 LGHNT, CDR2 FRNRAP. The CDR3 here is CASGLVLGNTGELFF. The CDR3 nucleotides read TGTGCTAGTGGTTTGGTATTAGGGAACACCGGGGAGCTGTTTTTT.

In DNA form, the CDR3 reads TGTGCCAGCAGACCGGGACAGACCTACGAGCAGTACTTC. It is translated as CASRPGQTYEQYF. This sequence joins TRBV11-1 and TRBJ2-7; 7 nucleotides match TRBD1. After removal of 6 bases from V and 2 bases from J, the junction contained 4 bases not matched to a gene. The CDR3 length is 13 residues. Germline CDR1 and CDR2: SGHAT and FQDESV (reference sequence). The complete variable domain, with remaining parts taken from reference TRBV11-1 and TRBJ2-7, reads EAEVAQSPRYKITEKSQAVAFWCDPISGHATLYWYRQILGQGPELLVQFQDESVVDDSQLPKDRFSAERLKGVDSTLKIQPAELGDSAMYLCASRPGQTYEQYFGPGTRLTVT.

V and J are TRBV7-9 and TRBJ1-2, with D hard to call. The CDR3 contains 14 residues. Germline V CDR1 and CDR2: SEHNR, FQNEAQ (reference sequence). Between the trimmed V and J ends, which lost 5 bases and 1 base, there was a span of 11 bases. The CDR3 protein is CASSPVVYNYGYTF. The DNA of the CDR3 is TGTGCCAGCAGCCCCGTGGTGTATAACTATGGCTACACCTTC.

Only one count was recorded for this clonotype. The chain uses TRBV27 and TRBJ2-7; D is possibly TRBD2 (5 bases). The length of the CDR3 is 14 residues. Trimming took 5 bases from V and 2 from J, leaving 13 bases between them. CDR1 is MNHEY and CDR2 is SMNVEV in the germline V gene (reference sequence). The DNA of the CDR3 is TGTGCCAGCAGTGCGAGGGTTGGACCCTACGAGCAGTACTTC. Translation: CASSARVGPYEQYF.

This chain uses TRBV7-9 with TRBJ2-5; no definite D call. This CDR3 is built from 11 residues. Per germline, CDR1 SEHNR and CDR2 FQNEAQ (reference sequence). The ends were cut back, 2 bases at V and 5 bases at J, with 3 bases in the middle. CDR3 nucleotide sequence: TGTGCCAGCAGCTTAATGGAGACCCAGTACTTC. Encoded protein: CASSLMETQYF.

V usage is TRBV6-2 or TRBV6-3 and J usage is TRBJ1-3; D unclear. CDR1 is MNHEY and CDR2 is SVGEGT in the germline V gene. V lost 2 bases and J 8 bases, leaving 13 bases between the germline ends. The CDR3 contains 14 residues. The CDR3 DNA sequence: TGTGCCAGCAGTTACGGACCGATTGGGGACACCATATATTTT. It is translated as CASSYGPIGDTIYF.

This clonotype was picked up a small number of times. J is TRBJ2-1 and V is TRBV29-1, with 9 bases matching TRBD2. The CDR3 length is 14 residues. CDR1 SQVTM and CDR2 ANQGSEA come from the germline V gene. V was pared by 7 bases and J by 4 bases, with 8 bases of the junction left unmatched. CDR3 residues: CSATRLAEYNEQFF. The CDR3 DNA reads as TGCAGCGCCACCCGACTAGCGGAATACAATGAGCAGTTCTTC.

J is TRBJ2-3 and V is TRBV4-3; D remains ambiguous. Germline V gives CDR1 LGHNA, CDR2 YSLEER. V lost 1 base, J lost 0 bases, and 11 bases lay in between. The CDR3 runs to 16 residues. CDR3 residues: CASSQVRSLSTDTQYF. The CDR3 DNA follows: TGCGCCAGCAGCCAAGTCAGAAGCCTTAGCACAGATACGCAGTATTTT.

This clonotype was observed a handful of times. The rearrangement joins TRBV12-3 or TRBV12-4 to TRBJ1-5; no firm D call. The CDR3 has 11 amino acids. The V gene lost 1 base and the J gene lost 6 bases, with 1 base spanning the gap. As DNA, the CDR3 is TGTGCCAGCAGTTTAGGTCAGCCCCAGCATTTT. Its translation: CASSLGQPQHF.

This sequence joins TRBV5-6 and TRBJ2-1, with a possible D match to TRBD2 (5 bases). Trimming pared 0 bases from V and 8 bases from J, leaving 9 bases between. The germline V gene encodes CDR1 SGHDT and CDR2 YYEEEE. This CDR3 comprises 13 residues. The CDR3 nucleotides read TGTGCCAGCAGCTTGGAAGCGGATTATGAGCAGTTCTTC. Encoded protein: CASSLEADYEQFF. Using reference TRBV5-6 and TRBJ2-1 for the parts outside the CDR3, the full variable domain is DAGVTQSPTHLIKTRGQQVTLRCSPKSGHDTVSWYQQALGQGPQFIFQYYEEEERQRGNFPDRFSGHQFPNYSSELNVNALLLGDSALYLCASSLEADYEQFFGPGTRLTVL.

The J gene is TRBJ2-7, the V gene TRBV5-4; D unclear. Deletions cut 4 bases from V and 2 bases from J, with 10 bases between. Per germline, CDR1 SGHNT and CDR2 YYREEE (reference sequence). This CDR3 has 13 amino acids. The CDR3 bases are TGTGCCAGCAGCCCGACAACTACCTACGAGCAGTACTTC. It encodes CASSPTTTYEQYF.

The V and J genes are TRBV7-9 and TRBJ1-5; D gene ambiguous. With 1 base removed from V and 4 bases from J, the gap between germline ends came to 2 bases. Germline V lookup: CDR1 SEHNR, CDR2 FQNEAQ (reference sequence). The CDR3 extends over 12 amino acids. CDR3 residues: CASSLGNQPQHF. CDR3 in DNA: TGTGCCAGCAGCTTAGGGAATCAGCCCCAGCATTTT.

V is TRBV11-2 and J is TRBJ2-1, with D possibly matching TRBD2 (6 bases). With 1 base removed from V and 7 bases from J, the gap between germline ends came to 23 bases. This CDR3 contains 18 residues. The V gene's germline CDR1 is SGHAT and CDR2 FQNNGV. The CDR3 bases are TGTGCCAGCAGCTTAGGGGGTCTAGCGACCGGGTTTCGGAATGAGCAGTTCTTC. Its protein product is CASSLGGLATGFRNEQFF.